These 5 T cell receptor beta chains share one sample of origin, sequenced in a study of blood T cell repertoires in COVID-19. Only in-frame clones appear in the TCRdb table, and some are missing; sequencing was by immunoSEQ multiplex PCR. The repertoire holds approximately 150,000 clones, with 75% to 85% as singletons. The sequenced sample consisted of peripheral blood. The receptors come from a man in his 70s who had recovered from COVID-19.

This clone was seen more than once but under ten times. The genes are TRBV11-2 and TRBJ1-6; tentatively, D is TRBD1 (6 bases). The CDR3 consists of 17 residues. Trimming removed 1 base from V and 2 bases from J, with 12 bases in between. Germline loops: CDR1 SGHAT, CDR2 FQNNGV. In DNA, the CDR3 is TGTGCCAGCAGCTTAGGCTACAGGGACCCCTATAATTCACCCCTCCACTTT. Translating gives CASSLGYRDPYNSPLHF.

This chain links TRBV19 with TRBJ1-2, with TRBD1 matching over 8 bases. Germline lookup yields CDR1 LNHDA and CDR2 SQIVND (reference sequence). The J segment lost 8 bases and the V segment lost 3 bases, leaving 11 bases of the junction unmatched. This CDR3 has 15 residues. The CDR3 sequence: CASSMPGQGFRGYTF. The DNA of the CDR3 is TGTGCCAGTAGTATGCCTGGACAGGGCTTTAGAGGCTACACCTTC. Supplemented by reference TRBV19 and TRBJ1-2, the full variable domain reads DGGITQSPKYLFRKEGQNVTLSCEQNLNHDAMYWYRQDPGQGLRLIYYSQIVNDFQKGDIAEGYSVSREKKESFPLTVTSAQKNPTAFYLCASSMPGQGFRGYTFGSGTRLTVV.

This chain joins TRBV25-1 and TRBJ1-3, with D tentatively TRBD1 (5 bases). This CDR3 spans 18 amino acids. CDR1 is MGHDK and CDR2 is SYGVNS in the germline V gene. V was shortened by 4 bases and J by 6 bases, with 25 bases between the two germline ends. CDR3 sequence: CASSARVVDGTQENTIYF. CDR3 in DNA: TGTGCCAGCAGTGCCCGGGTGGTGGATGGGACTCAAGAAAACACCATATATTTT.

The CDR3 is CASSPWADAPNTQYF. In nucleotides, the CDR3 is TGTGCCAGCTCACCCTGGGCAGATGCACCAAATACGCAGTATTTT. The chain uses TRBV18 and TRBJ2-3, with D uncertain. Germline V CDR1 and CDR2: KGHSH, LQKENI. V lost 3 bases to trimming and J lost 7 bases, with 17 bases between them. CDR3 length: 15 amino acids.

This chain joins TRBV5-1 and TRBJ2-4; unclear D gene. This CDR3 comprises 13 residues. Germline V gene data show CDR1 as SGHRS and CDR2 as YFSETQ. Between the trimmed V and J ends, which lost 0 bases and 6 bases, there was a span of 7 bases. The DNA for the CDR3 is TGCGCCAGCAGCTTGGCCCTGAGAAACATTCAGTACTTC. Its translation: CASSLALRNIQYF.